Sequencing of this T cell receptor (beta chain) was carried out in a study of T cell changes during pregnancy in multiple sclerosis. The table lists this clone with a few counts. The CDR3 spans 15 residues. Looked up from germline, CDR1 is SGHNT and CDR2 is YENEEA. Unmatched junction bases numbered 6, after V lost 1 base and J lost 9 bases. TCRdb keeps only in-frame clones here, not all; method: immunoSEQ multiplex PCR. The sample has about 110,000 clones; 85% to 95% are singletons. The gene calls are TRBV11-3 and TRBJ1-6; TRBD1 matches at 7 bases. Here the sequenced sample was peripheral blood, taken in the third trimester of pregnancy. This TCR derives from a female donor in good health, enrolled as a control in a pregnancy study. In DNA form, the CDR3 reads TGTGCCAGCAGCTTAGGTACAGGGGTGGGTTCACCCCTCCACTTT. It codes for CASSLGTGVGSPLHF.